This is a list of T cell receptor beta chains from one sample in a study of blood T cell repertoires in COVID-19. Here immunoSEQ multiplex PCR was the method, and the copy in TCRdb shows in-frame clones only, minus some. The sample carries under 350,000 clones, 80% to 90% recorded once. What was sequenced was PBMCs or T cells enriched from blood (not recorded which). Every receptor here comes from a woman in her thirties or forties with acute COVID-19. Both conserved end residues are part of each CDR3. A D gene is named only where the DNA matches it firmly. Rows give clone size only sometimes, using once, few, many, or a class for an expanded clone.

D gene,clone size,J gene,V gene,CDR3 protein,CDR3 DNA
NA,NA,TRBJ1-2,TRBV3-1/TRBV3-2,CASSQGLPPRSEGYTF,TGTGCCAGCAGCCAAGGTTTACCACCCCGGAGTGAAGGCTACACCTTC
NA,NA,TRBJ1-1,TRBV3-1/TRBV3-2,CASSPPPQGIGRFTEAFF,TGTGCCAGCAGCCCACCTCCACAGGGTATAGGTCGGTTTACTGAAGCTTTCTTT
NA,NA,TRBJ1-5,TRBV13,CASSLSRNQPQHF,TGTGCCAGCAGCTTAAGCCGCAATCAGCCCCAGCATTTT
NA,NA,TRBJ2-7,TRBV10-3,CAISESRVSDEQYF,TGTGCCATCAGTGAGTCGCGGGTATCGGACGAGCAGTACTTC
TRBD1,NA,TRBJ1-6,TRBV5-5,CASSLLGTGQGRSPLHF,TGTGCCAGCAGCTTGCTTGGGACCGGACAGGGCAGATCACCCCTCCACTTT
NA,NA,TRBJ1-1,TRBV10-2,CASGGVRSEAFF,TGCGCCAGCGGCGGGGTTCGGTCTGAAGCTTTCTTT
NA,few,TRBJ2-2,TRBV10-3,CAIRRQKNTGELFF,TGTGCCATCCGGCGACAGAAAAACACCGGGGAGCTGTTTTTT
TRBD2,NA,TRBJ2-1,TRBV15,CATSRDKGLAGGSQFF,TGTGCCACCAGCAGAGATAAGGGACTAGCGGGGGGCAGCCAGTTCTTC
NA,NA,TRBJ2-7,TRBV19,CASSVAGTLDYEQYF,TGTGCCAGTAGTGTAGCCGGGACACTGGACTACGAGCAGTACTTC
TRBD1,NA,TRBJ1-1,TRBV5-6,CASSLGGTGLWMGTAFF,TGTGCCAGCAGCTTGGGTGGGACAGGGTTATGGATGGGTACGGCTTTCTTT
TRBD1,NA,TRBJ1-2,TRBV4-3,CASSQDHGTGDVAYGYTF,TGCGCCAGCAGCCAAGATCACGGGACAGGGGATGTTGCCTATGGCTACACCTTC
TRBD1,NA,TRBJ2-5,TRBV18,CASSVPPGQGARQETQYF,TGTGCCAGCTCAGTACCCCCAGGACAGGGGGCCCGGCAAGAGACCCAGTACTTC
TRBD2,NA,TRBJ2-3,TRBV7-3,CASSLGSGSTGSDTQYF,TGTGCCAGCAGCCTTGGGAGCGGGAGTACTGGGTCAGATACGCAGTATTTT
NA,NA,TRBJ1-2,TRBV5-6,CASSTRTVLNYGYTF,TGTGCCAGCAGCACCCGGACAGTTCTTAACTATGGCTACACCTTC
NA,NA,TRBJ2-3,TRBV10-1,CASSASGEEGTDTQYF,TGCGCCAGCAGTGCCTCAGGGGAAGAGGGCACAGATACGCAGTATTTT
TRBD1,few,TRBJ1-5,TRBV6-2/TRBV6-3,CASSDRGTQPQHF,TGTGCCAGCAGTGACAGGGGGACACAGCCCCAGCATTTT
TRBD1,few,TRBJ1-2,TRBV12-3/TRBV12-4,CASSRQGYGYTF,TGTGCCAGCAGTCGACAGGGGTATGGCTACACCTTC
TRBD1,NA,TRBJ1-1,TRBV2,CATTRDRGGDTEAFF,TGTGCCACCACGAGGGACAGGGGAGGTGACACTGAAGCTTTCTTT
NA,NA,TRBJ2-1,TRBV12-3/TRBV12-4,CASRTSASNEQFF,TGTGCCAGCAGGACAAGTGCGTCCAATGAGCAGTTCTTC
TRBD2,NA,TRBJ2-2,TRBV5-1,CASSTTSGTPGELFF,TGCGCCAGCAGCACGACTAGCGGGACGCCCGGGGAGCTGTTTTTT
NA,NA,TRBJ2-7,TRBV27,CASSRAPDRSSYEQYF,TGTGCCAGCAGTCGAGCCCCCGACAGGAGCTCCTACGAGCAGTACTTC
NA,NA,TRBJ2-2,TRBV6-1,CASREELGTGELFF,TGTGCCAGCAGAGAAGAGCTCGGGACCGGGGAGCTGTTTTTT